This is a list of T cell receptor beta chains from one sample in a study of T cell changes during pregnancy in multiple sclerosis. Measured with immunoSEQ multiplex PCR; TCRdb has only the in-frame clones, and not every one. The table includes 40,000 to 55,000 clones, 90% detected once. The specimen comprised peripheral blood, sampled in the second trimester of pregnancy. Source of these receptors: a female donor in good health, enrolled as a control in a pregnancy study. Each CDR3 is given with its conserved first and last residue. A D gene is named only where the DNA matches it firmly. A row's size may be missing; if present it is once, few, many or a size class.

D gene	clone size	V gene	J gene	CDR3 DNA	CDR3 protein
TRBD1	.	TRBV5-8	TRBJ2-5	TGTGCCAGCACCGAGGGACAGGGGTACGAGACCCAGTACTTC	CASTEGQGYETQYF
TRBD1	.	TRBV7-2	TRBJ2-2	TGTGCCAGCAGCTTAACAGGGGGCACCGGGGAGCTGTTTTTT	CASSLTGGTGELFF
TRBD1	.	TRBV7-2	TRBJ1-2	TGTGCCAGCAGCTTAGTCTGGGGACAGGGGGAAAATGGCTACACCTTC	CASSLVWGQGENGYTF
.	.	TRBV27	TRBJ1-4	TGTGCCAGCAGGCGACGGCAGGGGAGCAATGAAAAACTGTTTTTT	CASRRRQGSNEKLFF
TRBD2	once	TRBV27	TRBJ2-1	TGTGCCAGCAGTTCGGGACTAGCGGGGGCCTACAATGAGCAGTTCTTC	CASSSGLAGAYNEQFF
TRBD1	.	TRBV19	TRBJ2-6	TGTGCCAGTAGGGGGACAGGTTACTCTGGGGCCAACGTCCTGACTTTC	CASRGTGYSGANVLTF
.	.	TRBV7-6	TRBJ1-6	TGTGCCAGCAGCTTACACGAGAATTCACCCCTCCACTTT	CASSLHENSPLHF
.	.	TRBV10-3	TRBJ1-3	TGTGCCATCAGTGAATCGGTCGGACTCAGCTCTGGAAACACCATATATTTT	CAISESVGLSSGNTIYF
TRBD1	.	TRBV7-9	TRBJ2-2	TGTGCCAGCAGCTTAACCGGGACAGGGTTAAGGGGGGAGCTGTTTTTT	CASSLTGTGLRGELFF
.	few	TRBV6-5	TRBJ1-1	TGTGCCAGCAGTTACTATCAGGGGAACACTGAAGCTTTCTTT	CASSYYQGNTEAFF
.	.	TRBV9	TRBJ1-3	TGTGCCAGCAGCCCGGAGGGGAGAGGGACTGGAAACACCATATATTTT	CASSPEGRGTGNTIYF
TRBD1	.	TRBV15	TRBJ2-5	TGTGCCACCAGCAGAGATCGGGGACAGATCCAAGAGACCCAGTACTTC	CATSRDRGQIQETQYF
.	once	TRBV11-2	TRBJ2-1	TGTGCCAGCAGCTTAGGACTAGTCGCCATTCATGAGCAGTTCTTC	CASSLGLVAIHEQFF
TRBD1	.	TRBV19	TRBJ2-5	TGTGCCAGTAGTATTGAGCCAGGGGGTTATGAGACCCAGTACTTC	CASSIEPGGYETQYF
.	.	TRBV7-2	TRBJ1-5	TGTGCCAGCAGCTTTTGGACAAATAGCAATCAGCCCCAGCATTTT	CASSFWTNSNQPQHF
.	.	TRBV18	TRBJ1-1	TGTGCCAGCTTACGCGGGGAGGGCACTGAAGCTTTCTTT	CASLRGEGTEAFF
.	.	TRBV23-1	TRBJ1-1	TGCGCCAGCAGTCAGTGTCAGAATTACACTGAAGCTTTCTTT	CASSQCQNYTEAFF
.	.	TRBV4-1	TRBJ1-5	TGCGCCAGCAGCCAGGTCGGACAGAGCAATCAGCCCCAGCATTTT	CASSQVGQSNQPQHF
.	.	TRBV19	TRBJ2-3	TGTGCCAGTAGTCAGGCCAAGAGAGATACGCAGTATTTT	CASSQAKRDTQYF
TRBD1	.	TRBV6-5	TRBJ1-5	TGTGCCACTGGGACAGTTAGCAATCAGCCCCAGCATTTT	CATGTVSNQPQHF
.	.	TRBV5-6	TRBJ1-2	TGTGCCAGCAGCTTGGAAGGGGATAGCTATGGCTACACCTTC	CASSLEGDSYGYTF
.	few	TRBV6-5	TRBJ1-1	TGTGCCAGCAGTTGCGTCCAGGGGATGAACACTGAAGCTTTCTTT	CASSCVQGMNTEAFF
.	.	TRBV10-3	TRBJ2-7	TGTGCCATCAGTGATCAGGGCTACGAGCAGTACTTC	CAISDQGYEQYF
TRBD1	.	TRBV30	TRBJ2-1	TGTGCCTGGAGTCTTGGACAGGGATACAATGAGCAGTTCTTC	CAWSLGQGYNEQFF
.	.	TRBV11-2	TRBJ2-7	TGTGCCAGCAGCCACAGGGCTGGGGAGCAGTACTTC	CASSHRAGEQYF
.	.	TRBV19	TRBJ1-4	TGTGCCAGCGCGGGGAGCCAAATGAAAATGGTGTTTTTT	CASAGSQMKMVFF
.	.	TRBV19	TRBJ2-5	TGTGCCAGTAGTATCCTTCGGGGGAGTGTGGGAGAGACCCAGTACTTC	CASSILRGSVGETQYF
.	.	TRBV7-9	TRBJ2-4	TGTGCCAGCAGCCTAGCCAAAAACATTCAGTACTTC	CASSLAKNIQYF
TRBD1	.	TRBV27	TRBJ1-2	TGTGCCAGCAGTTTCGACAGGGCGGTTTACGGTGGCTACACCTTC	CASSFDRAVYGGYTF
.	.	TRBV15	TRBJ1-1	TGTGCCACCAGCAAACCACAGGGTATATACACTGAAGCTTTCTTT	CATSKPQGIYTEAFF
.	.	TRBV30	TRBJ2-3	TGTGCCTGGAGTCACGGGAGCTCTGACACAGATACGCAGTATTTT	CAWSHGSSDTDTQYF
TRBD2	.	TRBV7-6	TRBJ2-3	TGTGCCAGCAGCTTAGGGGCCGCGGGGGGAACAGATACGCAGTATTTT	CASSLGAAGGTDTQYF
.	.	TRBV28	TRBJ1-2	TGTGCCAGCAGTCCACAGGGAAAAAGCTATGGCTACACCTTC	CASSPQGKSYGYTF
TRBD1	.	TRBV6-1	TRBJ1-2	TGTGCCAGCGCGGGACAGGGTAACTATGGCTACACCTTC	CASAGQGNYGYTF
.	.	TRBV18	TRBJ2-3	TGTGCCAGCTATTCTATATCAGATACGCAGTATTTT	CASYSISDTQYF
.	once	TRBV7-2	TRBJ2-4	TGTGCCAGCAGCCAAGGAGACAGATCGTACATTCAGTACTTC	CASSQGDRSYIQYF
TRBD1	.	TRBV7-2	TRBJ1-4	TGTGCCAGCAGCCAAGCCCCACCAGGGGGCGGCTATGAAAAACTGTTTTTT	CASSQAPPGGGYEKLFF
TRBD1	.	TRBV5-1	TRBJ2-5	TGCGCCAGCAGCGTCCAGGGGGACGGAGAGACCCAGTACTTC	CASSVQGDGETQYF
.	.	TRBV30	TRBJ1-2	TGTGCCTGGACCCGACAGCTTAACTATGGCTACACCTTC	CAWTRQLNYGYTF
TRBD1	.	TRBV15	TRBJ1-2	TGTGCCACCAGCAGACGTAGGACAGGGGGATCTGATGGCTACACCTTC	CATSRRRTGGSDGYTF
TRBD1	.	TRBV12-5	TRBJ1-4	TGTGCTAGTGGTTGGGTCGGGACAGCGAGTGAAAAACTGTTTTTT	CASGWVGTASEKLFF
TRBD2	once	TRBV10-2	TRBJ2-1	TGCGCCAGCACTCTCGGGGGGGCCCAGCGGATGGAGCAGTTCTTC	CASTLGGAQRMEQFF
TRBD1	.	TRBV6-5	TRBJ1-3	TGTGCCAGCAGCCGATCCGGACAGGGGAGAAACACCATATATTTT	CASSRSGQGRNTIYF
TRBD2	.	TRBV2	TRBJ2-7	TGTGCCAGCAGGGAATTCGGGAGGAGCGACGAGCAGTACTTC	CASREFGRSDEQYF
TRBD2	.	TRBV5-1	TRBJ2-2	TGCGCCAGCAGCTTGCCCGGACTAGCGGGAGGAACCGGGGAGCTGTTTTTT	CASSLPGLAGGTGELFF
.	.	TRBV5-5	TRBJ1-3	TGTGCCAGCAGCTTCCCCCAGGGAAACACCATATATTTT	CASSFPQGNTIYF
.	.	TRBV6-1	TRBJ2-2	TGTGCCAGCAATCCGACTAGTTCAACCGGGGAGCTGTTTTTT	CASNPTSSTGELFF
TRBD1	.	TRBV5-1	TRBJ2-5	TGCGCCAGCAGTCACCAGACAGGGCACCAAGAGACCCAGTACTTC	CASSHQTGHQETQYF
TRBD2	.	TRBV18	TRBJ2-7	TGTGCCAGCTCACCCCCCGCGGGGGGGCCCCACGAGCAGTACTTC	CASSPPAGGPHEQYF
.	.	TRBV2	TRBJ2-3	TGTGCCACCGCAGGGGGGCTCGGGCTCCGGGGCACAGATACGCAGTATTTT	CATAGGLGLRGTDTQYF
.	once	TRBV19	TRBJ1-1	TGTGCCAGTATCGGGAAGGGAGGAACTGAAGCTTTCTTT	CASIGKGGTEAFF
.	.	TRBV11-2	TRBJ2-1	TGTGCCAGCAGCTTGCTAAATGAGCAGTTCTTC	CASSLLNEQFF
.	.	TRBV5-4	TRBJ2-1	TGTGCCAGCAGCTTGGGGCTGTACAATGAGCAGTTCTTC	CASSLGLYNEQFF
TRBD2	.	TRBV10-3	TRBJ2-7	TGTGCCATCAGTGAGGTTCTATCGGGGGGTGCGGAGCAGTACTTC	CAISEVLSGGAEQYF
TRBD2	.	TRBV29-1	TRBJ2-2	TGCAGCGTTGCCGGGACTAGCGCCGGGGAGCTGTTTTTT	CSVAGTSAGELFF
TRBD1	.	TRBV5-6	TRBJ1-5	TGTGCCAGCAGCTACGCCGGGACAGGAATCCATCAGCCCCAGCATTTT	CASSYAGTGIHQPQHF
TRBD1	.	TRBV9	TRBJ2-2	TGTGCCAGCAACGTAGAAGGACAGGGCACCGGGGAGCTGTTTTTT	CASNVEGQGTGELFF
TRBD1	.	TRBV5-4	TRBJ1-2	TGTGCCAGCAGCTCGCGGGGACAGGGGGCCAGGTACTATGGCTACACCTTC	CASSSRGQGARYYGYTF
.	.	TRBV4-1	TRBJ2-5	TGCGCCAGCAGCCAAGATGTTACAGGGCAGGAGACCCAGTACTTC	CASSQDVTGQETQYF